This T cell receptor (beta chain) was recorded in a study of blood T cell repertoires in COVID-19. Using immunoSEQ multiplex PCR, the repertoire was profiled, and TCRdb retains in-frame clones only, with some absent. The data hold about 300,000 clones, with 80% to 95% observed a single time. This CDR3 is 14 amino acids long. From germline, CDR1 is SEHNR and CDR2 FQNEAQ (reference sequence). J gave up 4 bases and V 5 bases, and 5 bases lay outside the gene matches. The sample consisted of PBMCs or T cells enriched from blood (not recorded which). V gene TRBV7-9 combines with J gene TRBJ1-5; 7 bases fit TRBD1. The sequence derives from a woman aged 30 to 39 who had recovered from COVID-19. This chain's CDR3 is CASSRDSSNQPQHF. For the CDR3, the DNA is TGTGCCAGCAGCCGGGACAGTTCGAATCAGCCCCAGCATTTT.